The rows below give T cell receptor beta chains drawn from one sample of a study of blood T cell repertoires in COVID-19. Some clones are missing from TCRdb's copy, which holds only in-frame ones; the method was immunoSEQ multiplex PCR. This sample has some 150,000 clones; around 86% occur once, and the top ten carry roughly two fifths. Specimen: peripheral blood. The origin of the receptors is a man aged 45-65 years who had recovered from COVID-19. Both conserved end residues are part of each CDR3. A D gene is named only where the DNA matches it firmly. Part of the rows lack a size; the others show once, few, many or a class for expanded clones.

j_gene: TRBJ1-1; v_gene: TRBV18; abundance: .; d_gene: TRBD1; CDR3nt: TGTGCCAGCTCACCAGAGACAGGGGGCGTAACTGAAGCTTTCTTT; CDR3aa: CASSPETGGVTEAFF
j_gene: TRBJ2-2; v_gene: TRBV11-3; abundance: .; d_gene: .; CDR3nt: TGTGCCAGCAGCTTAGGGGGGCTTAACACCGGGGAGCTGTTTTTT; CDR3aa: CASSLGGLNTGELFF
j_gene: TRBJ1-1; v_gene: TRBV5-4; abundance: .; d_gene: TRBD1; CDR3nt: TGTGCCAGCAGTGTCCCAGGGGGCTTGAACACTGAAGCTTTCTTT; CDR3aa: CASSVPGGLNTEAFF
j_gene: TRBJ2-1; v_gene: TRBV7-8; abundance: once; d_gene: .; CDR3nt: TGTGCCAGCAGCTTAGCGGGCGGGACTCAGCATTACAATGAGCAGTTCTTC; CDR3aa: CASSLAGGTQHYNEQFF
j_gene: TRBJ2-1; v_gene: TRBV13; abundance: .; d_gene: TRBD2; CDR3nt: TGTGCCAGCAGCCCCCCTTCTAGCGGGGGAGATTACAATGAGCAGTTCTTC; CDR3aa: CASSPPSSGGDYNEQFF
j_gene: TRBJ1-4; v_gene: TRBV7-2; abundance: once; d_gene: .; CDR3nt: TGTGCCAGCAGCTTACAGGGAGGTAATGAAAAACTGTTTTTT; CDR3aa: CASSLQGGNEKLFF
j_gene: TRBJ1-1; v_gene: TRBV30; abundance: .; d_gene: TRBD1; CDR3nt: TGTGCCTGGAGGGTCCCGCCAGGGGGCTACACTGAAGCTTTCTTT; CDR3aa: CAWRVPPGGYTEAFF
j_gene: TRBJ1-5; v_gene: TRBV19; abundance: .; d_gene: .; CDR3nt: TGTGCCAGTAGTATTGTGGGGGCTCGGGGCAATCAGCCCCAGCATTTT; CDR3aa: CASSIVGARGNQPQHF
j_gene: TRBJ1-4; v_gene: TRBV11-3; abundance: .; d_gene: .; CDR3nt: TGTGCCAGCAGCTCTGAGGTGGGGGCGCGAGAAAAACTGTTTTTT; CDR3aa: CASSSEVGAREKLFF
j_gene: TRBJ2-7; v_gene: TRBV4-1; abundance: .; d_gene: TRBD1; CDR3nt: TGCGCCAGCAGCGAAGAGGGACAGGGGGACTCCTACGAGCAGTACTTC; CDR3aa: CASSEEGQGDSYEQYF
j_gene: TRBJ2-1; v_gene: TRBV7-9; abundance: once; d_gene: .; CDR3nt: TGTGCCAGCAGCGGCTCTGGTCGCAAAGCCTACAATGAGCAGTTCTTC; CDR3aa: CASSGSGRKAYNEQFF
j_gene: TRBJ1-6; v_gene: TRBV18; abundance: .; d_gene: TRBD1; CDR3nt: TGTGCCAGCTCACCAACAGGGGGGAATTCACCCCTCCACTTT; CDR3aa: CASSPTGGNSPLHF
j_gene: TRBJ1-1; v_gene: TRBV6-5; abundance: once; d_gene: .; CDR3nt: TGTGCCAGCAGTTGGGCATCGAACACTGAAGCTTTCTTT; CDR3aa: CASSWASNTEAFF
j_gene: TRBJ1-4; v_gene: TRBV4-1; abundance: .; d_gene: TRBD1; CDR3nt: TGCGCCAGCAGCCTGCAGGGGGAAGACGAAAAACTGTTTTTT; CDR3aa: CASSLQGEDEKLFF
j_gene: TRBJ2-1; v_gene: TRBV18; abundance: .; d_gene: .; CDR3nt: TGTGCCAGCTCACTTTCCCAGGATCGGAATGAGCAGTTCTTC; CDR3aa: CASSLSQDRNEQFF
j_gene: TRBJ1-4; v_gene: TRBV30; abundance: once; d_gene: TRBD1; CDR3nt: TGTGCCTGGAGTATTTGGGACAGCGCTAATGAAAAACTGTTTTTT; CDR3aa: CAWSIWDSANEKLFF
j_gene: TRBJ2-5; v_gene: TRBV3-1/TRBV3-2; abundance: few; d_gene: TRBD2; CDR3nt: TGTGCCAGCAGCCAAAGATTAGCGGGGCAAGAGACCCAGTACTTC; CDR3aa: CASSQRLAGQETQYF
j_gene: TRBJ2-5; v_gene: TRBV9; abundance: .; d_gene: .; CDR3nt: TGTGCCAGCAGCGTAGCCAGGGGGGAAGAGACCCAGTACTTC; CDR3aa: CASSVARGEETQYF
j_gene: TRBJ1-4; v_gene: TRBV3-1/TRBV3-2; abundance: .; d_gene: .; CDR3nt: TGTGCCAGCAGCCAAAGAGGAAAACTGTTTTTT; CDR3aa: CASSQRGKLFF
j_gene: TRBJ2-7; v_gene: TRBV6-1; abundance: few; d_gene: .; CDR3nt: TGTGCCAGCAGTGAAGGCGGTGGGTTTGCGGACTTCGGTTCCTACGAGCAGTACTTC; CDR3aa: CASSEGGGFADFGSYEQYF
j_gene: TRBJ2-1; v_gene: TRBV6-4; abundance: .; d_gene: TRBD2; CDR3nt: TGTGCCAGCAGTTCTACTATGACGGGGGGGCACAATGAGCAGTTCTTC; CDR3aa: CASSSTMTGGHNEQFF
j_gene: TRBJ2-5; v_gene: TRBV6-6; abundance: .; d_gene: .; CDR3nt: TGTGCCAGCACCGGGACACAACAAGAGACCCAGTACTTC; CDR3aa: CASTGTQQETQYF
j_gene: TRBJ2-3; v_gene: TRBV7-2; abundance: .; d_gene: .; CDR3nt: TGTGCCAGCAGCTTATCGCACACAAGCACAGATACGCAGTATTTT; CDR3aa: CASSLSHTSTDTQYF
j_gene: TRBJ1-5; v_gene: TRBV19; abundance: .; d_gene: TRBD1; CDR3nt: TGTGCCAGTAGGCACCCTGACAGGGACAATCAGCCCCAGCATTTT; CDR3aa: CASRHPDRDNQPQHF
j_gene: TRBJ2-1; v_gene: TRBV29-1; abundance: .; d_gene: TRBD1; CDR3nt: TGCAGCGTTGAAGATAGGGCAGGGGGCTACAATGAGCAGTTCTTC; CDR3aa: CSVEDRAGGYNEQFF
j_gene: TRBJ1-6; v_gene: TRBV7-9; abundance: .; d_gene: .; CDR3nt: TGTGCCAGCTCTTCGGACCCTGGGAGTTCACCCCTCCACTTT; CDR3aa: CASSSDPGSSPLHF
j_gene: TRBJ2-3; v_gene: TRBV29-1; abundance: .; d_gene: .; CDR3nt: TGCAGCGTTGCTACGGGACTCACAGATACGCAGTATTTT; CDR3aa: CSVATGLTDTQYF
j_gene: TRBJ2-1; v_gene: TRBV21-1; abundance: .; d_gene: .; CDR3nt: TGTGCCAGCAGCAAATGGAAGGGGCGTTTGACGCGATGGGAACCTGAGCAGTTCTTC; CDR3aa: CASSKWKGRLTRWEPEQFF
j_gene: TRBJ1-4; v_gene: TRBV6-5; abundance: once; d_gene: TRBD1; CDR3nt: TGTGCCAGCAGCCCAACCGGGACAGGGCTTGAAAAACTGTTTTTT; CDR3aa: CASSPTGTGLEKLFF
j_gene: TRBJ1-2; v_gene: TRBV2; abundance: .; d_gene: TRBD1; CDR3nt: TGTGCCAGCAGGTCCGGGACAGGCCCCTATGGCTACACCTTC; CDR3aa: CASRSGTGPYGYTF
j_gene: TRBJ2-7; v_gene: TRBV19; abundance: .; d_gene: TRBD1; CDR3nt: TGTGCCAGTAGTAGAAGACCGGGACAGTCCTACGAGCAGTACTTC; CDR3aa: CASSRRPGQSYEQYF
j_gene: TRBJ1-1; v_gene: TRBV4-3; abundance: few; d_gene: .; CDR3nt: TGCGCCAGCAGCCAGGATGTCAGGGTGCCGAACACTGAAGCTTTCTTT; CDR3aa: CASSQDVRVPNTEAFF
j_gene: TRBJ1-1; v_gene: TRBV25-1; abundance: .; d_gene: .; CDR3nt: TGTGCCAGCGTCAGGGGGAACACTGAAGCTTTCTTT; CDR3aa: CASVRGNTEAFF
j_gene: TRBJ2-1; v_gene: TRBV6-5; abundance: .; d_gene: TRBD2; CDR3nt: TGTGCCAGCAGCTCGGGGGGCTCCTACAATGAGCAGTTCTTC; CDR3aa: CASSSGGSYNEQFF
j_gene: TRBJ2-1; v_gene: TRBV6-5; abundance: .; d_gene: TRBD2; CDR3nt: TGTGCCAGCAGTTGGACTAGCGGCTCCTACAATGAGCAGTTCTTC; CDR3aa: CASSWTSGSYNEQFF
j_gene: TRBJ1-2; v_gene: TRBV7-2; abundance: .; d_gene: TRBD1; CDR3nt: TGTGCCAGCAGCCCCCAGACAGGGGTGGGCGAGTCGTCCGGCTACACCTTC; CDR3aa: CASSPQTGVGESSGYTF
j_gene: TRBJ2-3; v_gene: TRBV7-2; abundance: .; d_gene: .; CDR3nt: TGTGCCAGCAGCTTAACGGCGGGGTGGGACGCAGATACGCAGTATTTT; CDR3aa: CASSLTAGWDADTQYF
j_gene: TRBJ2-1; v_gene: TRBV19; abundance: .; d_gene: .; CDR3nt: TGTGCCAGTAGTGGCCGGGGCTCCTACAATGAGCAGTTCTTC; CDR3aa: CASSGRGSYNEQFF
j_gene: TRBJ1-3; v_gene: TRBV7-2; abundance: .; d_gene: .; CDR3nt: TGTGCCAGCAGCTTAGGGAATGCGGTGGACACCATATATTTT; CDR3aa: CASSLGNAVDTIYF
j_gene: TRBJ1-1; v_gene: TRBV19; abundance: .; d_gene: TRBD1; CDR3nt: TGTGCCAGTACCATATCCCCTGACAGGGTCACTGAAGCTTTCTTT; CDR3aa: CASTISPDRVTEAFF
j_gene: TRBJ2-7; v_gene: TRBV7-2; abundance: .; d_gene: TRBD1; CDR3nt: TGTGCCAGCAGCTTACGACAGGGGATCTACGAGCAGTACTTC; CDR3aa: CASSLRQGIYEQYF
j_gene: TRBJ2-2; v_gene: TRBV21-1; abundance: .; d_gene: .; CDR3nt: TGTGCCAGCAGCATAGGGACAACGAACACCGGGGAGCTGTTTTTT; CDR3aa: CASSIGTTNTGELFF
j_gene: TRBJ2-5; v_gene: TRBV5-1; abundance: .; d_gene: TRBD1; CDR3nt: TGCGCCAGCAGCGGGGGACAGGGCGAAGGGACCCAGTACTTC; CDR3aa: CASSGGQGEGTQYF
j_gene: TRBJ1-5; v_gene: TRBV2; abundance: .; d_gene: TRBD1; CDR3nt: TGTGCCAGCAGTGAGGGTAACAGGGGGGCGAAGCCCCAGCATTTT; CDR3aa: CASSEGNRGAKPQHF